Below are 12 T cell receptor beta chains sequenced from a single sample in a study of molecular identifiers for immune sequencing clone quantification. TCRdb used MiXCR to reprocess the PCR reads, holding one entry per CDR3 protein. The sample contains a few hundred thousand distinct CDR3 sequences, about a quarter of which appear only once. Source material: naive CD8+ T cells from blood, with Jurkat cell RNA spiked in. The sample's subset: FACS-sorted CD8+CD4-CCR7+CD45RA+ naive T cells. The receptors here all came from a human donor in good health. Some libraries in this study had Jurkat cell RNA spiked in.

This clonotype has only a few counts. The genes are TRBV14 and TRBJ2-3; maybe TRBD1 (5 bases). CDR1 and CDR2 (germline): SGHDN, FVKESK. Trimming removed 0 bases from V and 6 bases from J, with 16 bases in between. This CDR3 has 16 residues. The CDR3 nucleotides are TGTGCCAGCAGCCAAGAAGGTACAGGCCACTGGGATACGCAGTATTTT. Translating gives CASSQEGTGHWDTQYF. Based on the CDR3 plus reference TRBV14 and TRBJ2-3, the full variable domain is EAGVTQFPSHSVIEKGQTVTLRCDPISGHDNLYWYRRVMGKEIKFLLHFVKESKQDESGMPNNRFLAERTGGTYSTLKVQPAELEDSGVYFCASSQEGTGHWDTQYFGPGTRLTVL.

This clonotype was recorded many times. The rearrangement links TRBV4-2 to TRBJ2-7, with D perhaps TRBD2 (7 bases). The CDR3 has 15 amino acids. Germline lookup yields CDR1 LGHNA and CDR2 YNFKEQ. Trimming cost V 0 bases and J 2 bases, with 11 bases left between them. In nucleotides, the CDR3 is TGTGCCAGCAGCCAAGATCGGGGGGCGGCCTACGAGCAGTACTTC. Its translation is CASSQDRGAAYEQYF.

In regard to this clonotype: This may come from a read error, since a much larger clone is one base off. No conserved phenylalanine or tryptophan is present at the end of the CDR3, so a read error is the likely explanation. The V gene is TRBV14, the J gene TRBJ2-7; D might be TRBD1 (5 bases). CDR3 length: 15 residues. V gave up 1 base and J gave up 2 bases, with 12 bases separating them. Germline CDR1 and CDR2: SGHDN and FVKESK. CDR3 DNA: TGTGCCAGCAGCCAAGTGAAAGTGACAGCCTACGAGCAGTACCTC. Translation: CASSQVKVTAYEQYL.

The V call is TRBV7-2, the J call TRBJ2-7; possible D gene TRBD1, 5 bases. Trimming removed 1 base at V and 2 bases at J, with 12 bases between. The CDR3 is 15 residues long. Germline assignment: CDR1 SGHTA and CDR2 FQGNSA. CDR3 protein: CASSLGGRVTYEQYF. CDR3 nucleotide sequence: TGTGCCAGCAGCTTAGGTGGCAGGGTCACCTACGAGCAGTACTTC.

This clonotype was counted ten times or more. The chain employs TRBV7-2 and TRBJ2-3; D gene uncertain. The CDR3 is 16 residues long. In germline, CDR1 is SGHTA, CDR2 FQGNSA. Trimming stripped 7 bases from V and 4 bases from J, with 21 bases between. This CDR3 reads CASTPRALSGADTQYF. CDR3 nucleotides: TGTGCCAGCACCCCAAGGGCACTCTCCGGCGCAGATACGCAGTATTTT.

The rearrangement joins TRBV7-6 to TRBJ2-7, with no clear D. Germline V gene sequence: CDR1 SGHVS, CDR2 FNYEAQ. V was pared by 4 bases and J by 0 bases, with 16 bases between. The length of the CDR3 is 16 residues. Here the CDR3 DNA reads TGTGCCAGCAGCTCAGAACCCCTAAGGGTCTCCTACGAGCAGTACTTC. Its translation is CASSSEPLRVSYEQYF.

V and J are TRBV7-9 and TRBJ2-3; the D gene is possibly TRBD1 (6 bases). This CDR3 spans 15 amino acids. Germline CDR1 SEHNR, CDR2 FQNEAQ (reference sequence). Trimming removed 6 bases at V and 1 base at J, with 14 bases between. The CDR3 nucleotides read TGTGCCAGCAGTTTCCCGGGACAAGGCACAGATACGCAGTATTTT. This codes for CASSFPGQGTDTQYF.

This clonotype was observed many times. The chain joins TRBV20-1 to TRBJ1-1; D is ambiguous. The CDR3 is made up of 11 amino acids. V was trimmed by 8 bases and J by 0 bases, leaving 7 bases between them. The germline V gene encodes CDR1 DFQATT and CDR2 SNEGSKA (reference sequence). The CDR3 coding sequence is TGCAGTCTCGGAGTGAACACTGAAGCTTTCTTT. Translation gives CSLGVNTEAFF.

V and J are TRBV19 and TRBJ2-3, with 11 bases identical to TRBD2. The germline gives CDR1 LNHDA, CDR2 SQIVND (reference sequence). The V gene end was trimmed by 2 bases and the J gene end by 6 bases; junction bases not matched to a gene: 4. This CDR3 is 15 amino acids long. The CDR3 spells CASSITSGSPDTQYF. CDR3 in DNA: TGTGCCAGTAGTATAACTAGCGGGAGTCCTGATACGCAGTATTTT.

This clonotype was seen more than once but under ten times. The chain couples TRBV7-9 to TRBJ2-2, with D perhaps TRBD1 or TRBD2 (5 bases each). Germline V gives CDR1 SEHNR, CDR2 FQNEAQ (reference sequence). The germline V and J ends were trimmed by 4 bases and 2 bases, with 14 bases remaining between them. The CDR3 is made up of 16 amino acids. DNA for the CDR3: TGTGCCAGCAGCTCACTCCGGGGCGCCAACACCGGGGAGCTGTTTTTT. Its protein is CASSSLRGANTGELFF.

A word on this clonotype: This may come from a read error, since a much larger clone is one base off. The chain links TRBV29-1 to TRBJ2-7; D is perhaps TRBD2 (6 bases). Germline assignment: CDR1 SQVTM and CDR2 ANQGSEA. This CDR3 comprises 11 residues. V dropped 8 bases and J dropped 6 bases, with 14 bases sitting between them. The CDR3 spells CSLAWGVEQYF. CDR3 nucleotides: TGCAGCCTTGCATGGGGGGTCGAGCAGTACTTC.

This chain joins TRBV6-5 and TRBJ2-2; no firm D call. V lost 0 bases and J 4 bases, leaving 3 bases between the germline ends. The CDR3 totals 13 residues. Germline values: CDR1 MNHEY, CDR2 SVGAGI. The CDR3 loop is CASSYSVTGELFF. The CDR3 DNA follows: TGTGCCAGCAGTTACTCGGTCACCGGGGAGCTGTTTTTT.